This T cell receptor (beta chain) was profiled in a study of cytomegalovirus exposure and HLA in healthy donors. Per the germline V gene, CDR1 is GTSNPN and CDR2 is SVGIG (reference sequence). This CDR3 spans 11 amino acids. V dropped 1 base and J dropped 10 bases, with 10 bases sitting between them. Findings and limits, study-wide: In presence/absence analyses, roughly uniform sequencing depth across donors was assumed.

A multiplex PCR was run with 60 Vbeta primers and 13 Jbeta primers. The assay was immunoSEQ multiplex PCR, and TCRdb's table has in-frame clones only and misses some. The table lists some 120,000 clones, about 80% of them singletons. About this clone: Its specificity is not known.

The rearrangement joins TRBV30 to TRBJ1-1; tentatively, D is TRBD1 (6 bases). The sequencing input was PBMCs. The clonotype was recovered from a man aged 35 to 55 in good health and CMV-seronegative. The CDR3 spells CAWSDRGGAFF. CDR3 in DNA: TGTGCCTGGAGTGATAGAGGGGGAGCTTTCTTT. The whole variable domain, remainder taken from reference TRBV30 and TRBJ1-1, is SQTIHQWPATLVQPVGSPLSLECTVEGTSNPNLYWYRQAAGRGLQLLFYSVGIGQISSEVPQNLSASRPQDRQFILSSKKLLLSDSGFYLCAWSDRGGAFFGQGTRLTVV.